This TCR beta chain originates from a study of Ad26.COV2.S vaccination and SARS-CoV-2 variants. About the study: Enrolled in COV1001, the donor was in the Ad26.COV2.S trial arm, which received the vaccine. Intramuscular Ad26.COV2.S doses were given once or twice, 56 days apart.

Comments on this clone: The antigen is undetermined.

Points from the study as a whole: Comparable non-spike TCR breadth was observed in vaccine and placebo recipients.

This sample's treatment: around 19 received Ad26.COV2.S at low or high dose, single or two shots; roughly 5 received placebo; per-sample allocation not given. Sampling occurred on day 63 after the first vaccine or placebo injection. Adults aged 18-55 years in Boston included the donor. The germline V gene has CDR1 SGHNT and CDR2 YYREEE (reference sequence). The CDR3 runs to 12 residues. The ends were cut back, 0 bases at V and 6 bases at J, with 7 bases in the middle. The repertoire was sequenced with immunoSEQ multiplex PCR; TCRdb's copy has only in-frame clones and lacks some. In the table there are roughly 700,000 clones, around 90% of which are singletons.

The chain is built from TRBV5-4 and TRBJ2-7; D unresolved. This TCR was sampled from a person between 18 and 65 years old who received the Ad26.COV2.S COVID-19 vaccine or a placebo. The source material was peripheral blood, sampled in a trial of Ad26.COV2.S vaccine versus placebo. The CDR3 region has the DNA TGTGCCAGCAGCTTGGGGTCAGTCGAGCAGTACTTC. Translation gives CASSLGSVEQYF.